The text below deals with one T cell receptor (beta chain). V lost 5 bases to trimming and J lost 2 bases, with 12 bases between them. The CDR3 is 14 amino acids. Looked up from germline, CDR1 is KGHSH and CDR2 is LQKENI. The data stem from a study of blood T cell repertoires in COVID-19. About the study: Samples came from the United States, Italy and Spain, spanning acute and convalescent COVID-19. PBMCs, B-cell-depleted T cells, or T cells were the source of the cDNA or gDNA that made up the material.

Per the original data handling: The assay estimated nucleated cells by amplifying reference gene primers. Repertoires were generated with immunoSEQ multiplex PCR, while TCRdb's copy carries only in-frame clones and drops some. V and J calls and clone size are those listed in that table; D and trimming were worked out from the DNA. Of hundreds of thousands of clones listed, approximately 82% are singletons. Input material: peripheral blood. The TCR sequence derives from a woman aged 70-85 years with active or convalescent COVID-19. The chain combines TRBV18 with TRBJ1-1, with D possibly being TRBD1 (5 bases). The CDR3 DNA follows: TGTGCCAGCTCATTTACAGGTCGTAACACTGAAGCTTTCTTT. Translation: CASSFTGRNTEAFF.